A selection of T cell receptor beta chains follows, all from one sample in a study of Graves' ophthalmopathy and Graves' hyperthyroidism. Each CDR3 protein gets one entry after TCRdb re-called the multiplex PCR reads with MiXCR. Seen here are some 48,000 distinct CDR3 sequences, roughly 52% observed once, and the top ten hold about 24%. Sequencing was performed on peripheral blood. These TCRs come from an adult man with Graves' ophthalmopathy. Each CDR3 is given with its conserved first and last residue.

J	length	V	CDR3
TRBJ2-5	15	TRBV12-3/TRBV12-4	CASRGDRGVGETQYF
TRBJ2-3	14	TRBV12-3/TRBV12-4	CATTRGAGYNEQYF
TRBJ1-3	14	TRBV5-1	CASSSGGSGNTIYF
TRBJ2-7	13	TRBV14	CASSQDHRDEQYF
TRBJ1-1	13	TRBV7-9	CASSLGKGLEAFF
TRBJ1-4	14	TRBV7-8	CASSLAWRNEKLFF
TRBJ1-3	13	TRBV5-1	CASSPGTGNTIYF
TRBJ2-1	16	TRBV4-1	CASSQETGEGWDEQFF
TRBJ1-5	16	TRBV6-1	CASSTTGGNFNQPQHF
TRBJ1-5	14	TRBV28	CASSPELTDQPQHF
TRBJ2-7	14	TRBV20-1	CNARDLRQGYEQYF
TRBJ1-6	16	TRBV6-1	CASRGGQFYSSSPLHF
TRBJ2-1	13	TRBV7-2	CASSPGRHNEQFF
TRBJ2-3	12	TRBV4-1	CASSPTAGVQYF
TRBJ1-5	17	TRBV19	CASSREGTGFSNQPQHF
TRBJ2-2	14	TRBV10-2	CASSDGRNTGELFF
TRBJ1-2	11	TRBV10-3	CAINTAYGYTF
TRBJ1-4	16	TRBV5-1	CPSSLGQDSVGEKLFF
TRBJ2-3	17	TRBV4-1	CASSQDFRAGVADTQYF
TRBJ2-1	14	TRBV7-3	CASSPFLSYNEQFF